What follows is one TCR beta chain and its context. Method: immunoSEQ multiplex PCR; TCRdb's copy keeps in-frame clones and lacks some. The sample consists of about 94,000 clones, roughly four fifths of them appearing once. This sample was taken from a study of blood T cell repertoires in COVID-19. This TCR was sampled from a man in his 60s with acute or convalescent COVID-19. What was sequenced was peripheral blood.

The CDR3 protein is CASSALGVSSYEQYF. The CDR3 DNA reads as TGTGCCAGCAGCGCGCTAGGAGTTTCGTCCTACGAGCAGTACTTC. V gene TRBV9 combines with J gene TRBJ2-7; D is unresolved. The germline gives CDR1 SGDLS, CDR2 YYNGEE. The CDR3 extends over 15 amino acids. V was trimmed by 3 bases and J by 1 base, leaving 14 bases between them.